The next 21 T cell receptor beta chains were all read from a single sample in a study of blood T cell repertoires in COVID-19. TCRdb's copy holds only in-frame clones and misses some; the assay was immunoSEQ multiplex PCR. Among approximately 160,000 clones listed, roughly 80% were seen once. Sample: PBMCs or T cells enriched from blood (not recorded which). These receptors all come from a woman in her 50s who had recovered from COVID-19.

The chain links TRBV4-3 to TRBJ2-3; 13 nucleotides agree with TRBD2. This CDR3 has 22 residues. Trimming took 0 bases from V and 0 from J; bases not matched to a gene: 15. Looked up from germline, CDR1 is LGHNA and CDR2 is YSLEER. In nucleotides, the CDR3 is TGCGCCAGCAGCCAAGAAAGGGGATCCGGGACTAGCGGGGACTATAGCACAGATACGCAGTATTTT. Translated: CASSQERGSGTSGDYSTDTQYF.

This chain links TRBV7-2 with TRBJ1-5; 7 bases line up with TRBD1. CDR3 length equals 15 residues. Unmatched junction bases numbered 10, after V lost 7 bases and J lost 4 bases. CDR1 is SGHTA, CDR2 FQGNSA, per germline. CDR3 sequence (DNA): TGTGCCAGCAACTCTAAGGGACAGTATAATCAGCCCCAGCATTTT. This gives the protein CASNSKGQYNQPQHF.

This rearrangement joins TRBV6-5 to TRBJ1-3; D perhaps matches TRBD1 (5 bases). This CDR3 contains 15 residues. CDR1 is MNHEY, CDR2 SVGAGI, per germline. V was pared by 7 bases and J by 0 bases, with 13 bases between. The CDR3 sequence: CASTADRTSGNTIYF. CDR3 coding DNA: TGTGCCAGCACCGCAGACAGAACCTCTGGAAACACCATATATTTT.

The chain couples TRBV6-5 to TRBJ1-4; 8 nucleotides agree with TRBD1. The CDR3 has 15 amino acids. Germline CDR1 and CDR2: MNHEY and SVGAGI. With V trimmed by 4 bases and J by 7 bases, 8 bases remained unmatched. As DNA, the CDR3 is TGTGCCAGCAGTTGCCCGGCAGGGGGCTCTGAAAAACTGTTTTTT. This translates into CASSCPAGGSEKLFF.

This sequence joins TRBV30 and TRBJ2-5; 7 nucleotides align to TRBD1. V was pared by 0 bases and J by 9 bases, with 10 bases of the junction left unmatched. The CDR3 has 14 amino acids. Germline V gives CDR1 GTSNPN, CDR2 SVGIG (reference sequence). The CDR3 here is CAWSVQGSGKAQYF. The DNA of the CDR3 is TGTGCCTGGAGTGTACAGGGGTCCGGTAAGGCCCAGTACTTC.

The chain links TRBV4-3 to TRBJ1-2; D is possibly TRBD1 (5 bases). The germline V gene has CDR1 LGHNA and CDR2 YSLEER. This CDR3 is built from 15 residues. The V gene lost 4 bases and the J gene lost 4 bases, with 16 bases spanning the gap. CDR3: CASSLTGGSAYGYTF. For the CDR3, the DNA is TGCGCCAGCAGCCTTACAGGAGGGTCGGCCTATGGCTACACCTTC.

Here the CDR3 reads CASSVQGNQPQHF. The CDR3 DNA follows: TGTGCCAGCTCCGTCCAGGGAAATCAGCCCCAGCATTTT. V gene TRBV5-6 combines with J gene TRBJ1-5, with D perhaps TRBD1 (5 bases). The CDR3 is 13 residues long. Trimming took 7 bases from V and 4 from J, leaving 12 bases between them. The germline CDR1 and CDR2 sequences are SGHDT and YYEEEE.

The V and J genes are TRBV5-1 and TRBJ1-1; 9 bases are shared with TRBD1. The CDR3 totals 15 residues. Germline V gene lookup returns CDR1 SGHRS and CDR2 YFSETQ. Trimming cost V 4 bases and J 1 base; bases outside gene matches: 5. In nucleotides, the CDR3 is TGCGCCAGCAGCACGCTGGACAGGGGGAACACTGAAGCTTTCTTT. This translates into CASSTLDRGNTEAFF.

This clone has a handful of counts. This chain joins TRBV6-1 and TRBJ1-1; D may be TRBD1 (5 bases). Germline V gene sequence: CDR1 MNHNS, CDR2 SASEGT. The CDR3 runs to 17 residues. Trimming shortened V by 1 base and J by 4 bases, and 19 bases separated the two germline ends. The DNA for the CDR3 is TGTGCCAGCAGTGAAGTAGGATTGGGCAGGGCCACCACTGAAGCTTTCTTT. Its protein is CASSEVGLGRATTEAFF.

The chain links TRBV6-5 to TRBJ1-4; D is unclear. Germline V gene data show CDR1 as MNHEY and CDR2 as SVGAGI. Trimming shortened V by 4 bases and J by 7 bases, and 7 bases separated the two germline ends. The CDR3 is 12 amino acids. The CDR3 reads CASSSYSEKLFF. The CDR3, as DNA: TGTGCCAGCAGTTCCTATAGTGAAAAACTGTTTTTT.

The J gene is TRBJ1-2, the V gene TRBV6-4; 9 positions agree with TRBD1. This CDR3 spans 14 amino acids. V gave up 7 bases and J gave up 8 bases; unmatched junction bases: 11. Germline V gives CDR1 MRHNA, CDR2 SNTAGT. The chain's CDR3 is CASKGGLGQGGYTF. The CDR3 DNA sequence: TGTGCCAGCAAAGGGGGCTTGGGACAGGGAGGCTACACCTTC.

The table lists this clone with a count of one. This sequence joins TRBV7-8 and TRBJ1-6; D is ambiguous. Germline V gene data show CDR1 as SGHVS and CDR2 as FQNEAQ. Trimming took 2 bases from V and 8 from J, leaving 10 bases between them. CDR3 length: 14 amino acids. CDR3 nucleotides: TGTGCCAGCAGCTTAAGGATGGAGGATTCACCCCTCCACTTT. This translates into CASSLRMEDSPLHF.

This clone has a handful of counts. CDR3 loop: CSAQGPETQYF. CDR3 sequence (DNA): TGCAGTGCCCAGGGGCCGGAGACCCAGTACTTC. This chain joins TRBV20-1 and TRBJ2-5, with D perhaps matching TRBD1 (6 bases). The CDR3 contains 11 residues. Germline V gives CDR1 DFQATT, CDR2 SNEGSKA (reference sequence). V was pared by 6 bases and J by 5 bases, with 10 bases between.

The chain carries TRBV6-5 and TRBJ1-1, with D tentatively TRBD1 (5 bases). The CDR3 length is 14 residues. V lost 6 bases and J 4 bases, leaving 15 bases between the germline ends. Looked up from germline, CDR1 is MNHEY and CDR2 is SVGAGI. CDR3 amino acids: CASSPIRGVTEAFF. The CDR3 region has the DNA TGTGCCAGCAGCCCAATACGGGGGGTCACTGAAGCTTTCTTT.

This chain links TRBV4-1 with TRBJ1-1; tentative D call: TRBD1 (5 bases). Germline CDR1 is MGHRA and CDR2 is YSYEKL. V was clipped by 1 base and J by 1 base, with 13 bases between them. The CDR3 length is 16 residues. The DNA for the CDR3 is TGCGCCAGCAGCCAAGCAGGGATCCGAAAGAACACTGAAGCTTTCTTT. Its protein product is CASSQAGIRKNTEAFF.

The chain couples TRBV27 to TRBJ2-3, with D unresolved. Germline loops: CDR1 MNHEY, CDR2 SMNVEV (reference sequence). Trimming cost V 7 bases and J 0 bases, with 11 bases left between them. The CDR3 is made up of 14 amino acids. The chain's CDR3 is CASTVSSSTDTQYF. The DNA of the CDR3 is TGTGCCAGCACGGTCTCCTCTAGCACAGATACGCAGTATTTT.

CDR3 protein: CAWGTGGGGNTIYF. For the CDR3, the DNA is TGTGCCTGGGGAACAGGGGGCGGTGGAAACACCATATATTTT. The chain joins TRBV30 to TRBJ1-3, with 9 bases that match TRBD1. The CDR3 has 14 amino acids. CDR1 and CDR2 from the germline V gene are GTSNPN and SVGIG (reference sequence). With V trimmed by 5 bases and J by 3 bases, 5 bases remained unmatched.

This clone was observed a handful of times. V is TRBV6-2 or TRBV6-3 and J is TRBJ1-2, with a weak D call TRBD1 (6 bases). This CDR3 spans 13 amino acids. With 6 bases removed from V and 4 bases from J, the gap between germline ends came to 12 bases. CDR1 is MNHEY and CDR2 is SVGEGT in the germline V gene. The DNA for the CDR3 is TGTGCCAGCAGGTACAGGGCGGGCTATGGCTACACCTTC. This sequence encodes CASRYRAGYGYTF.

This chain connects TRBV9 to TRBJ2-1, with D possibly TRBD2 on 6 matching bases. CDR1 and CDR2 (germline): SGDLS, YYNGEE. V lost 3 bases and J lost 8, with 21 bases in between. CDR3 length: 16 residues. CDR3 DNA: TGTGCCAGCAGCGGAAGGGACTTCAGGGACTCGTATGAGCAGTTCTTC. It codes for CASSGRDFRDSYEQFF.

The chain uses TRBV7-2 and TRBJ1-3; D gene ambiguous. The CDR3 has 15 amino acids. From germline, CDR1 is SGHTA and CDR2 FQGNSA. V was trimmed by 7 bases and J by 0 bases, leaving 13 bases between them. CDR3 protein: CASKSTSRSGNTIYF. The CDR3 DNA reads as TGTGCCAGCAAGTCGACTTCTCGCTCTGGAAACACCATATATTTT. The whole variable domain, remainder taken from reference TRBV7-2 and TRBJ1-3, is GAGVSQSPSNKVTEKGKDVELRCDPISGHTALYWYRQSLGQGLEFLIYFQGNSAPDKSGLPSDRFSAERTGGSVSTLTIQRTQQEDSAVYLCASKSTSRSGNTIYFGEGSWLTVV.

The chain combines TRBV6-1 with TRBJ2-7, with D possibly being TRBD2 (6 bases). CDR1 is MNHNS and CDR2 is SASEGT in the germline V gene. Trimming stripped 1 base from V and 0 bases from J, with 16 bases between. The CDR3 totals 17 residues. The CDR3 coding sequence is TGTGCCAGCAGTGAAGGGACTCGACTAGAAAGCTCCTACGAGCAGTACGTC. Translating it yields CASSEGTRLESSYEQYV.